This TCR beta chain was identified during a study of blood T cells in healthy people across ages. Germline assignment: CDR1 MNHEY and CDR2 SVGAGI. Between the trimmed V and J ends, which lost 4 bases and 7 bases, there was a span of 20 bases. The CDR3 has 15 amino acids. Each donor gave roughly 9.2 milliliters of peripheral blood. Sample-barcoded 5' priming and a J-beta primer mix drove a second PCR of roughly 6 to 12 cycles. From each sample, at least 2.5 million paired-end reads containing CDR3 were obtained. MiXCR, run by TCRdb on the 5' RACE reads, gives a single entry per CDR3 protein. The profile shows about 1.6 million distinct CDR3 sequences, about 32% of them singletons.

Material: blood. The receptor comes from a woman aged 30 to 39 in good health. The J gene is TRBJ2-7, the V gene TRBV6-5; D is perhaps TRBD1 (7 bases). The CDR3 DNA is TGTGCCAGCAGTTGGAAGGGGGCCCCACGGGAGGAGCAGTACTTC. Amino acid sequence: CASSWKGAPREEQYF.